Listed below are T cell receptor beta chains from one sample, sequenced in a study of T cells in tumors after PD-1 blockade. The method was immunoSEQ multiplex PCR; TCRdb's version includes in-frame clones alone and lacks a portion of them. The sample carries approximately 48,000 clones, 65% to 85% recorded once. Here the sequenced sample was PBMCs, taken before anti-PD-1 treatment. The receptors were sampled from a human donor with basal cell carcinoma. Each CDR3 is given with its conserved first and last residue. The D gene is left open where the match is weak. The size field is filled for only some rows; it gives once, few, many or a size class.

abundance,v_gene,j_gene,d_gene,CDR3aa,CDR3nt
NA,TRBV6-5,TRBJ2-1,NA,CASRQTDSNEQFF,TGTGCCAGCAGACAGACAGATTCCAATGAGCAGTTCTTC
NA,TRBV7-9,TRBJ2-3,NA,CASSHYTDTQYF,TGTGCCAGCAGCCACTACACAGATACGCAGTATTTT
NA,TRBV29-1,TRBJ1-2,TRBD1,CSAGTALATYGYTF,TGCAGCGCCGGGACAGCCCTCGCAACCTATGGCTACACCTTC
NA,TRBV19,TRBJ1-1,NA,CASSILGDTEAFF,TGTGCCAGTAGTATTTTAGGGGACACCGAAGCTTTCTTT
NA,TRBV3-1/TRBV3-2,TRBJ1-6,NA,CASSTGQKHSPLHF,TGTGCCAGCAGCACAGGACAGAAGCATTCACCCCTCCACTTT
NA,TRBV29-1,TRBJ1-3,NA,CSVVSGRDSGNTIYF,TGCAGCGTTGTTTCGGGCAGGGACTCTGGAAACACCATATATTTT
NA,TRBV19,TRBJ2-1,NA,CASKAGADYNEQFF,TGTGCCAGTAAGGCGGGCGCGGACTACAATGAGCAGTTCTTC
NA,TRBV10-1,TRBJ1-1,NA,CASKRGQNTEAFF,TGCGCCAGCAAAAGGGGTCAGAACACTGAAGCTTTCTTT
NA,TRBV27,TRBJ2-1,TRBD2,CASSSTSGGVSYNEQFF,TGTGCCAGCAGTTCCACTAGCGGGGGGGTCTCCTACAATGAGCAGTTCTTC
NA,TRBV2,TRBJ2-5,NA,CASSLDQETQYF,TGTGCCAGCAGTCTGGACCAAGAGACCCAGTACTTC
NA,TRBV6-6,TRBJ2-7,NA,CASRRAPSSYEQYF,TGTGCCAGCAGAAGGGCTCCGAGCTCCTACGAGCAGTACTTC
few,TRBV6-1,TRBJ1-6,NA,CASSDFRINSPLHF,TGTGCCAGCAGTGATTTCCGGATTAATTCACCCCTCCACTTT
NA,TRBV6-5,TRBJ2-5,TRBD2,CASTRLAGSQETQYF,TGTGCCAGCACCCGGCTAGCGGGGTCCCAAGAGACCCAGTACTTC
NA,TRBV5-4,TRBJ1-2,TRBD1,CASSTGTGGQNYGYTF,TGTGCCAGCAGCACCGGGACAGGGGGCCAGAACTATGGCTACACCTTC
NA,TRBV10-3,TRBJ2-1,NA,CAISDGRYNEQFF,TGTGCCATCAGTGACGGACGGTACAATGAGCAGTTCTTC
NA,TRBV7-2,TRBJ2-3,NA,CASSLLSVVDTQYF,TGTGCCAGCAGCTTACTTAGCGTAGTGGATACGCAGTATTTT
NA,TRBV9,TRBJ1-1,NA,CASRGARRALDTEAFF,TGTGCCAGCAGGGGGGCGCGGAGGGCGCTTGACACTGAAGCTTTCTTT
NA,TRBV5-4,TRBJ2-3,TRBD2,CASKERGGLSTDTQYF,TGTGCCAGCAAGGAGCGGGGGGGCTTGAGCACAGATACGCAGTATTTT
NA,TRBV19,TRBJ1-5,TRBD1,CASSVTGGNQPQHF,TGTGCCAGTAGTGTTACAGGGGGCAATCAGCCCCAGCATTTT
NA,TRBV4-1,TRBJ1-6,TRBD1,CASSQGQGSPLHF,TGCGCCAGCAGCCAAGGACAGGGCTCACCCCTCCACTTT
few,TRBV4-2,TRBJ2-3,NA,CASSQDQGGGTDTQYF,TGTGCCAGCAGCCAAGATCAAGGCGGGGGCACAGATACGCAGTATTTT
NA,TRBV18,TRBJ2-5,NA,CASSPRAGQQGTQYF,TGTGCCAGCTCACCGAGGGCAGGGCAACAAGGGACCCAGTACTTC
NA,TRBV19,TRBJ1-3,NA,CASRPAGGNTIYF,TGTGCCAGTAGGCCAGCTGGTGGAAACACCATATATTTT
few,TRBV29-1,TRBJ2-2,NA,CSIRDGTGELFF,TGCAGCATCCGGGACGGCACCGGGGAGCTGTTTTTT
NA,TRBV9,TRBJ2-5,TRBD1,CASSPTGGGETQYF,TGTGCCAGCAGCCCGACAGGGGGCGGCGAGACCCAGTACTTC
few,TRBV27,TRBJ1-1,NA,CASFGVNEAFF,TGTGCCAGCTTCGGGGTGAATGAAGCTTTCTTT
medium-sized,TRBV5-6,TRBJ1-1,NA,CASSYTGNTEAFF,TGTGCCAGCAGCTATACAGGGAACACTGAAGCTTTCTTT
NA,TRBV27,TRBJ1-2,NA,CASSFSGGDYGYTF,TGTGCCAGCAGTTTCTCCGGGGGCGACTATGGCTACACCTTC
once,TRBV5-1,TRBJ1-2,NA,CASSPYRDTNYGYTF,TGCGCCAGCAGCCCCTACAGAGATACTAACTATGGCTACACCTTC
NA,TRBV19,TRBJ2-7,TRBD1,CANPRGTGISYEQYF,TGTGCCAACCCAAGAGGGACAGGGATCTCCTACGAGCAGTACTTC
NA,TRBV6-2/TRBV6-3,TRBJ2-3,NA,CASSYGMVWPRTDTQYF,TGTGCCAGCAGTTACGGTATGGTGTGGCCTCGCACAGATACGCAGTATTTT
NA,TRBV29-1,TRBJ2-7,NA,CSVVGQGNEQYF,TGCAGCGTTGTGGGGCAGGGCAACGAGCAGTACTTC
NA,TRBV5-6,TRBJ2-7,NA,CASSLGGDTYEQYF,TGTGCCAGCAGCTTGGGGGGGGACACCTACGAGCAGTACTTC
NA,TRBV5-1,TRBJ1-3,NA,CASSFGGEFSNTIYF,TGCGCCAGCAGCTTCGGGGGCGAATTTAGTAACACCATATATTTT
NA,TRBV9,TRBJ1-5,NA,CASSPGRLQPQHF,TGTGCCAGCAGCCCAGGACGTTTGCAGCCCCAGCATTTT
NA,TRBV7-2,TRBJ1-2,TRBD1,CASSFGTEGSNYGYTF,TGTGCCAGCAGCTTCGGGACAGAGGGTTCTAACTATGGCTACACCTTC
NA,TRBV28,TRBJ2-6,TRBD1,CASSPIGTGKANVLTF,TGTGCCAGCAGTCCGATTGGGACAGGGAAGGCCAACGTCCTGACTTTC
NA,TRBV6-6,TRBJ1-1,NA,CASREPGHKSEAFF,TGTGCCAGCAGGGAACCGGGACACAAGAGTGAAGCTTTCTTT
NA,TRBV15,TRBJ1-3,TRBD1,CATSTRDRGFGNTIYF,TGTGCCACCAGCACCCGGGACAGGGGATTTGGAAACACCATATATTTT
NA,TRBV25-1,TRBJ1-5,NA,CASSEWYSHSNQPQHF,TGTGCCAGCAGTGAATGGTACTCCCATAGCAATCAGCCCCAGCATTTT
NA,TRBV14,TRBJ2-1,NA,CASSQFLHNEQFF,TGTGCCAGCAGCCAATTCCTCCACAATGAGCAGTTCTTC
NA,TRBV5-1,TRBJ2-1,TRBD1,CASSYRQGLYNEQFF,TGCGCCAGCAGCTACCGACAGGGTCTCTACAATGAGCAGTTCTTC
NA,TRBV15,TRBJ1-5,NA,CATSRGLPEQPQHF,TGTGCCACCAGCAGGGGGCTACCTGAACAGCCCCAGCATTTT
NA,TRBV7-2,TRBJ1-2,TRBD1,CASSRDRGVVPHYGYTF,TGTGCCAGCAGCCGGGACAGGGGGGTGGTCCCCCATTATGGCTACACCTTC
few,TRBV19,TRBJ1-6,NA,CASSRKEPSPLHF,TGTGCCAGTAGTAGGAAAGAGCCATCACCCCTCCACTTT
NA,TRBV14,TRBJ2-7,NA,CASSQLVGNSYEQYF,TGTGCCAGCAGCCAACTTGTTGGCAACTCCTACGAGCAGTACTTC
NA,TRBV10-3,TRBJ1-3,TRBD1,CAISESTGVGNTIYF,TGTGCCATCAGTGAGTCTACAGGGGTTGGAAACACCATATATTTT
NA,TRBV3-1/TRBV3-2,TRBJ2-6,TRBD1,CASSRTTGGSGANVLTF,TGTGCCAGCAGTCGGACGACAGGGGGCTCTGGGGCCAACGTCCTGACTTTC